The text below deals with one TCR beta chain. Its binding antigen is unknown. No base qualities exist here, and no much larger clone lies one base off it. Library generation was performed with the immunoSEQ multiplex PCR assay. Concerning the study's data processing: Repertoires were summarized in terms of richness and clonality, and significantly expanded and contracted clones between pre- and post-therapy samples were identified. In its TCRdb copy, this immuneACCESS table keeps in-frame sequences only and misses some clones. Where compared with another copy, unresolved V genes explain less than half of these, and the others have no known cause. The D gene and trimming were derived from the DNA, and the V and J assignments and clone size from that table. The table for this sample lists around 8,100 clones; about 85% of them were counted only once. The ten largest clones take up approximately 6.7% of the sample.

Per the publication, the time point label means: at surgical resection after neoadjuvant nivolumab +/- ipilimumab. The samples were obtained from NEOSTAR, a phase 2 randomized trial that tested neoadjuvant nivolumab or nivolumab plus ipilimumab, followed by surgery, in operable NSCLC. At resection, tumor-adjacent uninvolved lung was collected and used as a matched non-tumor comparison for resected tumor TCR repertoires. Cut back by 7 bases and 7 bases, the V and J ends lie 14 bases apart. From its cysteine to its phenylalanine, the CDR3 spans 13 amino acids. CDR3 DNA only is kept here, 39 bases in frame from base 1. According to the germline V gene, CDR1 reads MNHNS and CDR2 reads SASEGT. These data come from a study of neoadjuvant nivolumab and ipilimumab in lung cancer (dated by TCRdb to the early 2020s). Regarding the research as a whole: In the NEOSTAR trial, nivolumab was administered intravenously at 3 mg/kg on days 1, 15 and 29, and the combination arm also received ipilimumab 1 mg/kg on day 1 only. Matched pretherapy and resected tumor pairs were analyzed for seven patients, of whom four received nivolumab and three received nivolumab plus ipilimumab. For each study arm, the primary endpoint of the trial was the rate of major pathologic response (MPR) in the intention-to-treat population. In the trial, almost 45 patients with operable NSCLC were treated, of whom some 23 were randomized to nivolumab monotherapy and roughly 21 to nivolumab plus ipilimumab. The study compared TCR repertoires in pretherapy (baseline) peripheral blood with TCR repertoires in tumors resected at surgery following neoadjuvant immune checkpoint blockade. Study-wide findings and limitations: TCR sequencing was performed in a small number of samples. Richness in tumors resected after neoadjuvant therapy showed a positive correlation with pretherapy blood TCR richness (Spearman R ~ 0.8). From pretherapy to surgery, tumor T-cell richness and clonality increased in three of three dual-therapy tumors but in only two of four nivolumab-treated tumors. Resected tumors had greater TCR richness and clonality than tumor-adjacent uninvolved lung, and increases were observed in more dual-therapy-treated tumors. No significant correlation was found between TCR clonality and pathologic tumor regression, and only a single major-pathologic-response sample was available for the analysis of TCR clonality versus pathologic tumor regression.

The sequencing here drew on adjacent normal lung tissue, taken after neoadjuvant nivolumab, alone or with ipilimumab, at or shortly before surgery. This TCR was sampled from an adult with non-small cell lung cancer. This sequence uses TRBV6-1 and TRBJ2-1, with TRBD1 perhaps the D gene, on 6 matching bases. CDR3 region: CASKTRGVNEQFF. Read as DNA, the sequence is TGTGCCAGCAAAACCAGGGGTGTAAATGAGCAGTTCTTC.